The 28 T cell receptor beta chains below all came from one sample that was sequenced in a study of technical replicates of blood from several donors. TCRdb keeps only in-frame clones here, not all; method: immunoSEQ multiplex PCR. Altogether about 56,000 clones are present, 85% to 95% being singletons, with the ten largest covering about 4.5%. The specimen sequenced was PBMCs. These receptors were collected from a human donor in good health. Some clones in this sample may be carry-over from other donors' samples.

The chain joins TRBV2 to TRBJ2-2; unclear D gene. This CDR3 spans 12 amino acids. V was clipped by 4 bases and J by 7 bases, with 7 bases between them. CDR1 and CDR2 (germline): SNHLY, FYNNEI. CDR3 sequence: CASSVISGELFF. CDR3 coding DNA: TGTGCCAGCAGTGTTATTAGCGGGGAGCTGTTTTTT.

The chain uses TRBV9 and TRBJ2-1; 13 nucleotides match TRBD2. Per germline, CDR1 SGDLS and CDR2 YYNGEE. The CDR3 is made up of 16 amino acids. With 2 bases clipped from V and 4 bases from J, the junction kept 3 bases outside the gene matches. The CDR3 coding sequence is TGTGCCAGCAGCGTCAGGGGACTAGCGGGATACAATGAGCAGTTCTTC. This gives the protein CASSVRGLAGYNEQFF. Complete variable domain (other parts from reference TRBV9 and TRBJ2-1): DSGVTQTPKHLITATGQRVTLRCSPRSGDLSVYWYQQSLDQGLQFLIQYYNGEERAKGNILERFSAQQFPDLHSELNLSSLELGDSALYFCASSVRGLAGYNEQFFGPGTRLTVL.

The gene calls are TRBV25-1 and TRBJ2-7, with D perhaps TRBD2 (6 bases). CDR1 MGHDK and CDR2 SYGVNS come from the germline V gene. Trimming took off 6 bases at V and 5 bases at J, with 14 bases between the two ends. The CDR3 has 13 residues. The CDR3 DNA reads as TGTGCCAGCAGGCTCGGCGGGGAGAACGAGCAGTACTTC. Its protein is CASRLGGENEQYF.

The V and J genes are TRBV5-8 and TRBJ2-3; perhaps TRBD1 as D (6 bases). V was clipped by 0 bases and J by 2 bases, with 10 bases between them. This CDR3 region has 15 residues. Germline-derived CDR1 and CDR2 are SGHTS and YDEGEE. The CDR3 reads CASSLVQGYTDTQYF. The CDR3 DNA follows: TGTGCCAGCAGCTTGGTACAGGGCTACACAGATACGCAGTATTTT.

V gene TRBV11-2 combines with J gene TRBJ2-7; D is unclear. Germline CDR1 and CDR2: SGHAT and FQNNGV. V shed 2 bases and J shed 5 bases, with 13 bases lying between them. The CDR3 consists of 14 residues. CDR3 coding DNA: TGTGCCAGCAGCTTAATGAGGCTTCAAAACGAGCAGTACTTC. This gives the protein CASSLMRLQNEQYF.

The chain is built from TRBV10-3 and TRBJ2-7, with TRBD2 matching 12 bases. This CDR3 region has 13 residues. Germline V lookup: CDR1 ENHRY, CDR2 SYGVKD. Trimming at V came to 8 bases and at J to 6 bases, leaving 5 bases not matched to a gene. The CDR3 nucleotides read TGTGCCATCTCTAGCGGGGGGGCCTCCGAGCAGTACTTC. As protein: CAISSGGASEQYF.

This chain connects TRBV27 to TRBJ2-1, with 7 bases lining up with TRBD1. J lost 0 bases, V lost 5 bases, and 10 bases had no gene match. The CDR3 is 17 amino acids. Per germline, CDR1 MNHEY and CDR2 SMNVEV (reference sequence). The CDR3: CASSMTGLLGSYNEQFF. CDR3 sequence (DNA): TGTGCCAGCAGTATGACAGGGTTGTTGGGCTCCTACAATGAGCAGTTCTTC.

The chain combines TRBV5-4 with TRBJ2-1, with 8 bases aligning to TRBD2. Germline lookup yields CDR1 SGHNT and CDR2 YYREEE (reference sequence). Losses at the gene ends were 3 bases for V and 9 bases for J; bases not matched to a gene: 11. The CDR3 has 15 amino acids. The DNA for the CDR3 is TGTGCCAGCAGCTACACTCGGCGGGGGGTGGGTGAGCAGTTCTTC. Translation: CASSYTRRGVGEQFF.

The chain has TRBV5-1 and TRBJ2-1, with D maybe TRBD1 (5 bases). V was shortened by 1 base and J by 13 bases, with 15 bases between the two germline ends. Germline CDR1 and CDR2: SGHRS and YFSETQ. The CDR3 spans 13 residues. This chain's CDR3 is CASSLTGPKGQFF. The CDR3 DNA follows: TGCGCCAGCAGCTTGACAGGCCCCAAAGGACAGTTCTTC.

In its sample, this clone was seen once. This rearrangement joins TRBV7-2 to TRBJ1-2; tentatively, D is TRBD1 (6 bases). Germline CDR1 reads SGHTA; CDR2 reads FQGNSA. Trimming removed 6 bases at V and 10 bases at J, with 15 bases between. CDR3 length: 12 amino acids. CDR3: CASRQEGGPYTF. The CDR3 bases are TGTGCCAGCAGGCAGGAAGGGGGACCCTACACCTTC.

The V call is TRBV5-1, the J call TRBJ2-5, with 11 bases matching TRBD2. Germline CDR1 and CDR2: SGHRS and YFSETQ. Losses at the gene ends were 6 bases for V and 9 bases for J; bases not matched to a gene: 13. The CDR3 contains 15 residues. The CDR3 spells CASTLLAGGDWAQYF. The CDR3 nucleotides are TGCGCCAGCACCCTCCTAGCGGGGGGAGACTGGGCCCAGTACTTC. The full variable domain, its missing parts supplied by reference TRBV5-1 and TRBJ2-5, is KAGVTQTPRYLIKTRGQQVTLSCSPISGHRSVSWYQQTPGQGLQFLFEYFSETQRNKGNFPGRFSGRQFSNSRSEMNVSTLELGDSALYLCASTLLAGGDWAQYFGPGTRLLVL.

This clone has a single count. An end of the junction differs from the germline gene, which may be a read error. This chain links TRBV11-2 with TRBJ2-2; D might be TRBD2 (6 bases). The CDR3 runs 14 residues. Germline V gene sequence: CDR1 SGHAT, CDR2 FQNNGV. The CDR3 loop is CAGSGPANTGELFF. The DNA for the CDR3 is TGTGCCGGCAGCGGGCCAGCGAACACCGGGGAGCTGTTTTTT. The full variable domain, with the rest looked up from reference TRBV11-2 and TRBJ2-2, is EAGVAQSPRYKIIEKRQSVAFWCNPISGHATLYWYQQILGQGPKLLIQFQNNGVVDDSQLPKDRFSAERLKGVDSTLKIQPAKLEDSAVYLCAGSGPANTGELFFGEGSRLTVL.

Comment on this clone: Here the CDR3 omits its conserved ending phenylalanine or tryptophan, so a read error is the likely source. Because the CDR3's place on the DNA is in doubt, the DNA is left out and the CDR3 is given as listed by TCRdb. The rearrangement links TRBV7-2 to TRBJ1-5; the D call of TRBD1 is as the table states it, not checked on the DNA. CDR1 and CDR2 (germline): SGHTA, FQGNSA. 12 amino acids form the CDR3, both terminal residues included. The CDR3 sequence is CASSSRDKGDSD.

The chain has TRBV4-1 and TRBJ2-5; D uncertain. The CDR3 sequence is 13 residues long. CDR1 is MGHRA and CDR2 is YSYEKL in the germline V gene. With 0 bases removed from V and 5 bases from J, the gap between germline ends came to 7 bases. For the CDR3, the DNA is TGCGCCAGCAGCCAAGATTTTCGGGAGACCCAGTACTTC. Translating gives CASSQDFRETQYF.

CDR3 in amino acids: CASSPGGFDEKLFF. For the CDR3, the DNA is TGTGCCAGCAGCCCAGGGGGCTTCGACGAAAAACTGTTTTTT. V and J are TRBV2 and TRBJ1-4, with 8 bases that match TRBD1. CDR3 length equals 14 residues. V lost 6 bases and J lost 8; bases outside the gene matches: 8. Per the germline V gene, CDR1 is SNHLY and CDR2 is FYNNEI.

The rearrangement joins TRBV7-8 to TRBJ2-1; 10 positions match TRBD1. This CDR3 has 15 amino acids. The germline V gene has CDR1 SGHVS and CDR2 FQNEAQ. V gave up 5 bases and J gave up 5 bases; unmatched junction bases: 6. DNA of the CDR3: TGTGCCAGCAGCAGGGGACAGGGGTACCACAATGAGCAGTTCTTC. Encoded protein: CASSRGQGYHNEQFF.

This rearrangement joins TRBV11-1 to TRBJ2-1, with TRBD2 identical over 10 bases. Trimming removed 5 bases from V and 8 bases from J; junction bases left unmatched: 9. This CDR3 region has 15 residues. Per the germline V gene, CDR1 is SGHAT and CDR2 is FQDESV (reference sequence). CDR3 in amino acids: CASSQTGLAMDEQFF. The CDR3 bases are TGTGCCAGCAGCCAGACGGGACTAGCGATGGATGAGCAGTTCTTC.

V and J are TRBV4-2 and TRBJ1-1; 9 bases align to TRBD1. The trim removed 1 base at V and 1 base at J, leaving 1 base unmatched. Germline CDR1 LGHNA, CDR2 YNFKEQ. The CDR3 totals 15 residues. CDR3 region: CASSQGDRENTEAFF. CDR3 bases: TGTGCCAGCAGCCAAGGGGACAGGGAGAACACTGAAGCTTTCTTT.

The CDR3 is CASSPWTGPEPQHF. CDR3 DNA: TGTGCCAGCAGCCCGTGGACAGGGCCTGAGCCCCAGCATTTT. This sequence joins TRBV7-9 and TRBJ1-5; 8 bases align to TRBD1. This CDR3 has 14 residues. CDR1 and CDR2 (germline): SEHNR, FQNEAQ (reference sequence). V lost 5 bases, J lost 8 bases, and 8 bases stayed unmatched.

This chain joins TRBV2 and TRBJ2-1, with 9 bases fitting TRBD1. Trimming took 8 bases from V and 2 from J; bases not matched to a gene: 4. This CDR3 comprises 14 residues. Germline CDR1 is SNHLY and CDR2 is FYNNEI. DNA for the CDR3: TGTGCCAGCTTAAGACAGGGGGCCTACAATGAGCAGTTCTTC. Its protein is CASLRQGAYNEQFF.

The V and J genes are TRBV18 and TRBJ1-2, with D maybe TRBD1 (6 bases). CDR1 KGHSH and CDR2 LQKENI come from the germline V gene. Deletions cut 2 bases from V and 4 bases from J, with 14 bases between. CDR3 length equals 15 residues. For the CDR3, the DNA is TGTGCCAGCTCACCATCTACGCAGGGGAGCTATGGCTACACCTTC. Protein: CASSPSTQGSYGYTF.

The chain recombines TRBV5-4 with TRBJ2-3; D possibly corresponds to TRBD2 (6 bases). The CDR3 has 13 residues. V dropped 4 bases and J dropped 4 bases, with 10 bases sitting between them. The V gene's germline CDR1 is SGHNT and CDR2 YYREEE (reference sequence). The CDR3 region is CASSRGGSDTQYF. The CDR3 nucleotides read TGTGCCAGCAGCCGGGGAGGCTCAGATACGCAGTATTTT.

The rearrangement uses TRBV6-5 and TRBJ1-2; a possible D gene is TRBD1 (6 bases). This CDR3 is 15 amino acids long. The ends were cut back, 3 bases at V and 4 bases at J, with 15 bases in the middle. Germline loops: CDR1 MNHEY, CDR2 SVGAGI. The CDR3 DNA follows: TGTGCCAGCAGTTATACCCTACAGGGTGGCTATGGCTACACCTTC. Translated: CASSYTLQGGYGYTF.

The V call is TRBV9, the J call TRBJ2-3, with 7 bases that match TRBD2. The CDR3 totals 14 residues. With 0 bases clipped from V and 2 bases from J, the junction kept 0 bases outside the gene matches. CDR1 and CDR2 (germline): SGDLS, YYNGEE. The CDR3 loop reads CASSVGDYTDTQYF. The CDR3 DNA reads as TGTGCCAGCAGCGTAGGGGACTACACAGATACGCAGTATTTT. Based on the CDR3 plus reference TRBV9 and TRBJ2-3, the full variable domain is DSGVTQTPKHLITATGQRVTLRCSPRSGDLSVYWYQQSLDQGLQFLIQYYNGEERAKGNILERFSAQQFPDLHSELNLSSLELGDSALYFCASSVGDYTDTQYFGPGTRLTVL.

The V and J genes are TRBV4-2 and TRBJ2-7, with 7 nucleotides matching TRBD1. The CDR3 has 14 amino acids. Germline V lookup: CDR1 LGHNA, CDR2 YNFKEQ. Unmatched junction bases numbered 4, after V lost 4 bases and J lost 1 base. The CDR3 spells CASSPTGLSYEQYF. The CDR3 coding sequence is TGTGCCAGCAGCCCGACAGGGTTATCCTACGAGCAGTACTTC.

The CDR3 DNA reads TGTGCCAGCAGCGTAGGACAGGGGGGTACCGAGCAGTACTTC. Protein product: CASSVGQGGTEQYF. The chain combines TRBV9 with TRBJ2-7; 9 nucleotides agree with TRBD1. Germline V gene sequence: CDR1 SGDLS, CDR2 YYNGEE. J gave up 6 bases and V 0 bases, and 4 bases lay outside the gene matches. This CDR3 is built from 14 residues.

The V gene is TRBV4-3, the J gene TRBJ2-5; D is perhaps TRBD1 (5 bases). The CDR3 has 15 amino acids. V lost 1 base and J lost 4, with 13 bases in between. Per the germline V gene, CDR1 is LGHNA and CDR2 is YSLEER. CDR3 bases: TGCGCCAGCAGCCAAGGGGGAAGGGGTACAGAGACCCAGTACTTC. Protein: CASSQGGRGTETQYF.

In nucleotides, the CDR3 is TGTGCCAGCAGCTCGCGACTAGCGGGTCTTACTTGGCAGTTCTTC. Amino acid sequence: CASSSRLAGLTWQFF. The gene calls are TRBV7-2 and TRBJ2-1; 10 bases are a match to TRBD2. This CDR3 is built from 15 residues. In germline, CDR1 is SGHTA, CDR2 FQGNSA. V dropped 4 bases and J dropped 12; count of bases not matched to a gene: 12.